The T cell receptor beta chain under discussion was sequenced for a study of regulatory T cells in long-lasting Graves disease. This clonotype was recorded at least ten times. Its antigen is currently unknown. CDR1 is LNHDA, CDR2 SQIVND, per germline (reference sequence). J lost 3 bases, V lost 6 bases, and 15 bases had no gene match. The CDR3 is made up of 17 amino acids. Study observations and caveats: Possibly, accuracy suffered from the small sample size. Repertoires from persistent disease leaned toward TRBV28, TRBJ1-2 and TRBJ2-5.

Described time point: newly diagnosed GD, antithyroid drugs for less than 3 months. TCR sequences were obtained from RNA taken from PBMCs. For TCR beta, libraries came from iRepertoire HTBI primers and Arm-PCR of CDR3 regions. TCRdb re-derived calls from the multiplex PCR reads in MiXCR, one entry per CDR3 protein. The sample contains some 240,000 distinct CDR3 sequences, approximately 18% of which appear only once. This same sample was also taken into another study, of T cells in Graves' hyperthyroidism and ophthalmopathy. That investigation notes: HTBI primers were used for first-round RT-PCR of the TCR CDR3.

The receptor was isolated from a woman aged 30 to 39 with Graves disease. Source: peripheral blood mononuclear cells (PBMCs), taken at new diagnosis, from a patient treated with antithyroid drugs. The chain combines TRBV19 with TRBJ2-3, with 7 bases matching TRBD2. CDR3 in DNA: TGTGCCAGTAGCCGGGAGGCCGTCCTCGGGTTGACAGATACGCAGTATTTT. Its translation: CASSREAVLGLTDTQYF.